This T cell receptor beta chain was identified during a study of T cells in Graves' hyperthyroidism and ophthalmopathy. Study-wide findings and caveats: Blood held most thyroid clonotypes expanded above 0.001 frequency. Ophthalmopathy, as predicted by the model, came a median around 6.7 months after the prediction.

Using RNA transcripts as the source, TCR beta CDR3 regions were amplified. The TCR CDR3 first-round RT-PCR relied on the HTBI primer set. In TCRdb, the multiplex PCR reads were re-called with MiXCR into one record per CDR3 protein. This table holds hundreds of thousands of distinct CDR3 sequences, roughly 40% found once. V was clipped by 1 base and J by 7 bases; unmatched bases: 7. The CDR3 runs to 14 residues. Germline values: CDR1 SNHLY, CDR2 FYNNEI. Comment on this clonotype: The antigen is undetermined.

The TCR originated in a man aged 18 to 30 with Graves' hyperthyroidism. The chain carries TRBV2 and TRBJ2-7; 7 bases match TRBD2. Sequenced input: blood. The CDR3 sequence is CASSEEVVGGEQYF. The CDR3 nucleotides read TGTGCCAGCAGTGAAGAAGTCGTGGGAGGGGAGCAGTACTTC.